This TCR beta chain was sequenced during a study of regulatory T cells in long-lasting Graves disease. Turning to this clonotype: What it binds is not known. It is likely a read error, because the conserved phenylalanine at the end of the CDR3 is missing.

The germline CDR1 and CDR2 sequences are DFQATT and SNEGSKA (reference sequence). This CDR3 is built from 15 residues. V gave up 5 bases and J gave up 4 bases; unmatched junction bases: 6. Findings and caveats of the study: New patients shared over 800 public clonotypes, fewer than the approximately 2,500 shared by persistent patients.

Researchers made TCR beta libraries by using iRepertoire HTBI primers and running Arm-PCR on CDR3 regions. TCRdb re-derived calls from the multiplex PCR reads in MiXCR, one entry per CDR3 protein. Altogether some 450,000 distinct CDR3 sequences are present, roughly a quarter being singletons, with the ten largest covering approximately 26%. This sample's time point: persistent/refractory GD, antithyroid drugs over 5 years with positive TRAb. The TCR library was made from RNA extracted from PBMCs. A peripheral blood sample, about 9.4 milliliters in volume, was drawn into EDTA tubes. The material was peripheral blood mononuclear cells (PBMCs), obtained when the disease was refractory, from a patient treated with antithyroid drugs. The J gene is TRBJ2-7, the V gene TRBV20-1, with 15 bases lining up with TRBD2. The receptor was derived from a female donor with Graves disease. The CDR3 DNA reads as TGCAGTGCTGTAAGCGGGACTAGCGGGAGGTACGAGCAGTACTCC. It codes for CSAVSGTSGRYEQYS.